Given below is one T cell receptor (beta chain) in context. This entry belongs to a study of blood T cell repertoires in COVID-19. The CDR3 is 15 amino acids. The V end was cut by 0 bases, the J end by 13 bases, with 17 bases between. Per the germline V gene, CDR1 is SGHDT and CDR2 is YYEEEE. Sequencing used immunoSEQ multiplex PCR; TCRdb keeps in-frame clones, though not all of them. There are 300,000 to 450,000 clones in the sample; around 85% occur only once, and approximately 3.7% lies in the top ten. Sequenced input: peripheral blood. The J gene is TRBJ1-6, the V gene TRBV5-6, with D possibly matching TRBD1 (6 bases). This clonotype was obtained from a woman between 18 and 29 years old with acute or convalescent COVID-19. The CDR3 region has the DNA TGTGCCAGCAGCTTGGTGGGGACACGTCAAGGGCCCCTCCACTTT. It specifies CASSLVGTRQGPLHF.